By sample share, the clone carrying this T cell receptor (beta chain) is medium-sized. Its antigen remains unknown. The gene symbols are mouse symbols. The observed sequence ends 1 residue before the CDR3 terminus, with the missing tail filled in from the germline J gene. Time point reported: mouse harvest day 7 after allogeneic transplant. The graft held 10^6 splenic CD5+ T cells and 10^7 T-cell-depleted bone marrow cells. B6 (H2b) cells into BALB/c (H2d) mice; tissues taken at day 7 or 14. CDR3 sequences, V/J genes, frequencies and template counts came from survey-depth TCRbeta sequencing. Only in-frame clones appear in the TCRdb table, and some are missing; sequencing was by immunoSEQ multiplex PCR. The sample records more than 5,000 clones, about half being singletons. The data originate from a study of tissue T cells after allogeneic stem cell transplantation. Regarding the study as a whole: Tissue-detected TCR repertoire was only partly captured by blood and spleen T cells.

Germline CDR1 and CDR2: SNHLY and FYNGKV (reference sequence). This CDR3 is 15 amino acids long. Trimming took off 1 base at V and 7 bases at J, with 11 bases between the two ends. The source of this sequence is a female BALB/c mouse given C57BL/6 T cells with graft-versus-host disease after an allogeneic hematopoietic cell transplant. Sequencing was carried out using gut tissue. The chain combines TRBV3 with TRBJ1-6, with D possibly matching TRBD1 (5 bases). TRBJ1-6 counts as an open reading frame of uncertain function. The sequenced CDR3 bases are TGTGCCAGCAGCTTAGATGGGGCGCGAAATTCGCCCCTCTAC. Translated: CASSLDGARNSPLY. The full-length CDR3 reads as CASSLDGARNSPLYF.